Each of the 7 T cell receptor beta chains below was sequenced from the same sample in a study of OX40 agonist ivuxolimab in advanced cancers. Library prep was done by the immunoSEQ multiplex PCR assay. Drawn from immuneACCESS, this table holds only the in-frame rearrangements with V and J called that TCRdb kept. Clones are partly lost; checked studies trace under half to an unresolved V gene and leave the rest unexplained. This sample holds 20,000 to 25,000 clones; 70% to 90% were observed only once. Jointly, the top ten make up about 35% of the sample. The sequencing here drew on CD4+ or CD8+ T cells sorted from blood, taken in a trial of the OX40 agonist ivuxolimab. These receptors all stem from an adult with an advanced solid tumor such as melanoma, head and neck, liver or kidney cancer.

This chain uses TRBV5-5 with TRBJ2-7; 11 nucleotides match TRBD2. CDR3 length: 17 amino acids. Trimming removed 4 bases from V and 2 bases from J; junction bases left unmatched: 11. Germline V lookup: CDR1 SGHKS, CDR2 YYEKEE (reference sequence). CDR3 DNA sequence: TGTGCCAGCAGCCCGACCCTACTAGCGGGAGCTCCCTACGAGCAGTACTTC. Translating gives CASSPTLLAGAPYEQYF.

The chain combines TRBV6-5 with TRBJ2-7; a possible D gene is TRBD1 (6 bases). Trimming removed 6 bases at V and 8 bases at J, with 17 bases between. The germline CDR1 and CDR2 sequences are MNHEY and SVGAGI. This CDR3 spans 13 amino acids. CDR3 residues: CASRFSRQDQQYF. In DNA form, the CDR3 reads TGTGCCAGCAGATTTTCCCGACAGGACCAGCAGTACTTC.

The gene calls are TRBV7-2 and TRBJ1-2; the match to TRBD1 covers 7 bases. With 5 bases clipped from V and 2 bases from J, the junction kept 8 bases outside the gene matches. CDR1 SGHTA and CDR2 FQGNSA come from the germline V gene. The CDR3 runs to 15 residues. The CDR3 DNA reads TGTGCCAGCAGCCCGACACAGGGGACCAACTATGGCTACACCTTC. It translates to CASSPTQGTNYGYTF.

The J gene is TRBJ1-2, the V gene TRBV13, with no clear D. The CDR3 runs 13 residues. Trimming removed 4 bases at V and 5 bases at J, with 11 bases between. Germline-derived CDR1 and CDR2 are PRHDT and FYEKMQ (reference sequence). In DNA, the CDR3 is TGTGCCAGCAGCTCCCCCGTGTCTTATGGCTACACCTTC. It encodes CASSSPVSYGYTF.

The chain combines TRBV6-5 with TRBJ2-7, with D hard to call. Germline loops: CDR1 MNHEY, CDR2 SVGAGI. The V gene lost 2 bases and the J gene lost 6 bases, with 8 bases spanning the gap. The CDR3 is 12 amino acids. The CDR3: CASSYDLVEQYF. The CDR3 DNA reads as TGTGCCAGCAGTTACGATTTAGTCGAGCAGTACTTC.

The chain has TRBV7-7 and TRBJ2-1, with 7 bases that match TRBD2. V dropped 2 bases and J dropped 0; count of bases not matched to a gene: 7. The CDR3 is made up of 17 amino acids. Germline-derived CDR1 and CDR2 are SSHAT and FNYEAQ (reference sequence). The chain's CDR3 is CASSLFAGVSSYNEQFF. The CDR3 coding sequence is TGTGCCAGCAGCTTATTTGCGGGAGTGAGCTCCTACAATGAGCAGTTCTTC. The full variable domain, completed using reference TRBV7-7 and TRBJ2-1, is GAGVSQSPRYKVTKRGQDVTLRCDPISSHATLYWYQQALGQGPEFLTYFNYEAQPDKSGLPSDRFSAERPEGSISTLTIQRTEQRDSAMYRCASSLFAGVSSYNEQFFGPGTRLTVL.

The rearrangement uses TRBV7-9 and TRBJ1-3; D remains unclear. Germline values: CDR1 SEHNR, CDR2 FQNEAQ (reference sequence). Trimming removed 3 bases at V and 0 bases at J, with 9 bases between. The CDR3 runs to 15 residues. In DNA form, the CDR3 reads TGTGCCAGCAGCTTGGGGATTCACTCTGGAAACACCATATATTTT. As protein: CASSLGIHSGNTIYF.